These T cell receptor beta chains were read from a single sample in a study of T cells expressing NK-cell markers. From its re-call of the 5' RACE reads, TCRdb lists each CDR3 protein once, without DNA. This repertoire includes about 540,000 distinct CDR3 sequences. The sample was blood T cells: a sorted CD56 or NKG2C T cell subset, CD4+ or CD8+ T cells, or bulk PBMC T cells (not recorded which). The receptor source for this set is a man aged 18-30 years in good health. Each CDR3 is given with its conserved first and last residue. Each record gives: J gene, V gene, CDR3 protein.

TRBJ2-5	TRBV5-5	CASSLKPSGRPQETQYF
TRBJ2-1	TRBV7-2	CASSSFGQGGVEQFF
TRBJ1-1	TRBV3-1	CASSHYDRSTEAFF
TRBJ1-1	TRBV12-3/TRBV12-4	CASRPPLQGANTEAFF
TRBJ1-3	TRBV20-1	CSARQSSGNTIYF
TRBJ2-7	TRBV7-2	CASSPGTGPSYEQYF
TRBJ2-2	TRBV14	CASSRRQGVFPGELFF
TRBJ2-1	TRBV9	CASSLPGHIPRDEQFF
TRBJ2-5	TRBV5-4	CASSLVRGRGETQYF
TRBJ2-3	TRBV12-3/TRBV12-4	CASSWGSGRSTDTQYF
TRBJ2-1	TRBV6-1	CASKAAALMGPYNEQFF
TRBJ2-1	TRBV29-1	CSVAGASGQYNEQFF
TRBJ1-1	TRBV7-9	CASSLGGADNTEAFF
TRBJ2-7	TRBV7-8	CASSWGVKYEQYF
TRBJ2-2	TRBV12-3/TRBV12-4	CASSAGGLEGTGELFF
TRBJ2-7	TRBV28	CASSHPQLAGVVSGPYEQYF
TRBJ2-1	TRBV5-6	CASSPYNRSSYNEQFF
TRBJ1-5	TRBV6-2/TRBV6-3	CASSYSIVRSTGYSNQPQHF
TRBJ2-7	TRBV15	CATSRGGEQYF
TRBJ1-5	TRBV18	CASSPARSNQPQHF
TRBJ1-1	TRBV12-3/TRBV12-4	CASGWTVSPRMNTEAFF
TRBJ2-1	TRBV7-9	CASPGPSASSEQFF
TRBJ2-3	TRBV6-1	CASSEFGGSNTDTQYF
TRBJ1-2	TRBV29-1	CSVDGGATGYTF
TRBJ2-1	TRBV25-1	CASSGKGTGGHNEQFF
TRBJ2-7	TRBV28	CASSLPGRTVAYEQYF
TRBJ1-6	TRBV11-2	CASTERGSHNSPLHF
TRBJ2-3	TRBV5-1	CASGFSGTPPDTQYF
TRBJ1-2	TRBV12-3/TRBV12-4	CASSLRPAGYTF
TRBJ2-7	TRBV11-2	CASSLDGSSSYEQYF
TRBJ1-4	TRBV4-3	CASSQSKAIFNEKLFF
TRBJ2-1	TRBV6-6	CASRVLGTYEQFF
TRBJ2-1	TRBV11-3	CASSSRTEEQFF
TRBJ2-5	TRBV29-1	CSVGSGLAGARETQYF
TRBJ2-1	TRBV7-2	CASSFGPRAYEQFF
TRBJ2-3	TRBV4-1	CASSQEIGLAGSTDTQYF
TRBJ1-4	TRBV7-9	CASSPTRGTKLFF
TRBJ2-3	TRBV4-2	CASSQGGKDTQYF
TRBJ2-1	TRBV5-1	CASSLVSAGGYNEQFF
TRBJ2-7	TRBV3-1	CASSPIVGLAGDIYEQYF
TRBJ2-2	TRBV27	CASSLYRGTGELFF
TRBJ2-7	TRBV5-6	CASSFGGITYEQYF
TRBJ2-5	TRBV4-1	CASSHRGREETQYF
TRBJ2-7	TRBV10-3	CAISDLGRGSYEQYF
TRBJ2-1	TRBV27	CASSTPGTAKFF
TRBJ2-1	TRBV19	CASSIRHYNEQFF
TRBJ1-6	TRBV7-6	CASSLAGQSNNSPLHF
TRBJ1-2	TRBV29-1	CSVEVARDYGYTF
TRBJ1-1	TRBV18	CASSPYEPSRAPNTEAFF
TRBJ2-6	TRBV7-3	CASSPRDSRSGANVLTF
TRBJ2-5	TRBV20-1	CSASPTSGQQETQYF
TRBJ2-7	TRBV7-8	CASSPLSGEQYF